The 5 T cell receptor beta chains reported below all come from one sample, sequenced in a study of blood T cell repertoires in COVID-19. The data were produced by immunoSEQ multiplex PCR, yet TCRdb's version contains in-frame clones alone and is incomplete. This repertoire shows about 260,000 clones, 90% found once; its top ten account for 0.85% to 0.95%. The sample taken for sequencing was PBMCs or T cells enriched from blood (not recorded which). The receptors stem from a man aged 50 to 60 who had been exposed to COVID-19.

The chain links TRBV10-3 to TRBJ1-1; tentative D call: TRBD1 (5 bases). CDR1 and CDR2 (germline): ENHRY, SYGVKD. The CDR3 loop spans 15 amino acids. Trimming left V 2 bases short and J 7 bases short, with 17 bases between. Here the CDR3 reads CAISEPSLGGDEAFF. CDR3 in DNA: TGTGCCATCAGTGAGCCCTCCCTGGGGGGGGATGAAGCTTTCTTT.

The chain joins TRBV10-3 to TRBJ1-5; D is possibly TRBD1 (5 bases). V was clipped by 11 bases and J by 2 bases, with 10 bases between them. Germline V lookup: CDR1 ENHRY, CDR2 SYGVKD. This CDR3 contains 12 residues. The chain's CDR3 is CASGGGNQPQHF. CDR3 nucleotides: TGTGCCTCCGGGGGTGGCAATCAGCCCCAGCATTTT.

The rearrangement uses TRBV18 and TRBJ1-1; D is possibly TRBD1 (6 bases). Trimming pared 1 base from V and 0 bases from J, leaving 15 bases between. This CDR3 region has 17 residues. CDR1 is KGHSH and CDR2 is LQKENI in the germline V gene. This CDR3 is CASSPQQQGSLNTEAFF. The CDR3 DNA follows: TGTGCCAGCTCACCACAACAACAGGGATCCTTGAACACTGAAGCTTTCTTT. The variable domain in full, with the rest retrieved from reference TRBV18 and TRBJ1-1, is NAGVMQNPRHLVRRRGQEARLRCSPMKGHSHVYWYRQLPEEGLKFMVYLQKENIIDESGMPKERFSAEFPKEGPSILRIQQVVRGDSAAYFCASSPQQQGSLNTEAFFGQGTRLTVV.

V gene TRBV6-5 combines with J gene TRBJ2-2; TRBD2 might be the D (5 bases). Trimming removed 0 bases at V and 7 bases at J, with 9 bases between. This CDR3 comprises 14 residues. The germline CDR1 and CDR2 sequences are MNHEY and SVGAGI. The CDR3 sequence: CASSYSTRGGELFF. CDR3 in DNA: TGTGCCAGCAGTTACTCTACTAGAGGCGGGGAGCTGTTTTTT.

Only a few counts were recorded for this clone. The chain joins TRBV2 to TRBJ2-7; D is possibly TRBD2 (6 bases). Germline V CDR1 and CDR2: SNHLY, FYNNEI. There are 15 residues in the CDR3. Trimming took 4 bases from V and 4 from J, leaving 17 bases between them. The CDR3 nucleotides are TGTGCCAGCAGTGTCGGGTTGTGGGGGAGGTACGAGCAGTACTTC. This gives the protein CASSVGLWGRYEQYF.